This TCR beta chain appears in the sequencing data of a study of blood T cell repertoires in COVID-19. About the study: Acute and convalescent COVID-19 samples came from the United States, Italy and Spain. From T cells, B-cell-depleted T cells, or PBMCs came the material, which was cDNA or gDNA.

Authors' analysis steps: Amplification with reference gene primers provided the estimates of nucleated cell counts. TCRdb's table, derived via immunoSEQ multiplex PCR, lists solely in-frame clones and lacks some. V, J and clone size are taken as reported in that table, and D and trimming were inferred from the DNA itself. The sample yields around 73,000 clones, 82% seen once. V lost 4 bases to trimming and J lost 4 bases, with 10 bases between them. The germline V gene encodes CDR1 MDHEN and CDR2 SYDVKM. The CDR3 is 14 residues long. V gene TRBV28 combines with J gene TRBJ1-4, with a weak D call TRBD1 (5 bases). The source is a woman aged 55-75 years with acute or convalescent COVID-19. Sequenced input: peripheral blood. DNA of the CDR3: TGTGCCAGCAGTTCCAGGGCCCTTAATGAAAAACTGTTTTTT. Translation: CASSSRALNEKLFF.